These 8 T cell receptor beta chains share one sample of origin, sequenced in a study of CD8 T cells in Susac syndrome. Random-hexamer reverse transcription was applied to about 0.5 to 1 ug RNA. TCRdb reprocessed the immunoSEQ multiplex PCR reads with MiXCR, giving one entry per CDR3 protein. The sample comprises some 95,000 distinct CDR3 sequences, just under 95% of which are singletons, and 0.25% to 0.4% rests with the top ten. Specimen: CD8+ T cells from PBMCs. These receptors came from a human donor in good health.

V usage is TRBV9 and J usage is TRBJ2-3; 9 positions agree with TRBD2. Germline V gene lookup returns CDR1 SGDLS and CDR2 YYNGEE. V dropped 3 bases and J dropped 3; count of bases not matched to a gene: 8. CDR3 length: 16 residues. The chain's CDR3 is CASSGPAGGPTDTQYF. DNA of the CDR3: TGTGCCAGCAGCGGACCCGCGGGGGGGCCGACAGATACGCAGTATTTT.

The V call is TRBV18, the J call TRBJ2-7, with D possibly being TRBD1 or TRBD2 (5 bases each). From germline, CDR1 is KGHSH and CDR2 LQKENI. The CDR3 has 15 amino acids. V was cut by 7 bases and J by 2 bases, with 18 bases left in between. CDR3 DNA sequence: TGTGCCAGCTACCAAGGTCAGGGACCCCCCTACGAGCAGTACTTC. Translated: CASYQGQGPPYEQYF.

This chain uses TRBV19 with TRBJ1-1; D gene uncertain. The CDR3 is 15 residues long. In germline, CDR1 is LNHDA, CDR2 SQIVND (reference sequence). V lost 4 bases, J lost 3 bases, and 15 bases lay in between. The CDR3 nucleotides are TGTGCCAGTAGTAGTCCAGACCGAGAGGACACTGAAGCTTTCTTT. Protein product: CASSSPDREDTEAFF.

The V call is TRBV13, the J call TRBJ1-6, with D tentatively TRBD1 (5 bases). V was clipped by 5 bases and J by 6 bases, with 14 bases between them. This CDR3 has 15 amino acids. The germline V gene has CDR1 PRHDT and CDR2 FYEKMQ (reference sequence). The CDR3 region has the DNA TGTGCCAGCAGCAGCGGTAGGGGTGGTAATTCACCCCTCCACTTT. It encodes CASSSGRGGNSPLHF.

The chain has TRBV7-9 and TRBJ1-1; the D is unclear. CDR1 and CDR2 (germline): SEHNR, FQNEAQ (reference sequence). Trimming pared 0 bases from V and 5 bases from J, leaving 13 bases between. This CDR3 contains 15 residues. The DNA of the CDR3 is TGTGCCAGCAGCTTAGCGGGCAGCGTAGTAACTGAAGCTTTCTTT. Amino acid sequence: CASSLAGSVVTEAFF.

The chain couples TRBV2 to TRBJ2-2; TRBD2 is a possible D gene (5 bases). This CDR3 spans 14 amino acids. Germline loops: CDR1 SNHLY, CDR2 FYNNEI. V lost 8 bases to trimming and J lost 2 bases, with 12 bases between them. The CDR3 spells CASDGRDNTGELFF. In DNA form, the CDR3 reads TGTGCCAGCGACGGACGGGATAACACCGGGGAGCTGTTTTTT.

The chain carries TRBV29-1 and TRBJ1-2, with TRBD1 as a possible D gene (6 bases). This CDR3 region has 16 residues. Germline values: CDR1 SQVTM, CDR2 ANQGSEA. The V end lost 0 bases, the J end lost 0 bases, and 14 bases lay between the germline ends. DNA for the CDR3: TGCAGCGTTGAAGATCGGGACATCCTAGCTAACTATGGCTACACCTTC. It encodes CSVEDRDILANYGYTF. Filled out from reference TRBV29-1 and TRBJ1-2, the complete variable domain reads SAVISQKPSRDICQRGTSLTIQCQVDSQVTMMFWYRQQPGQSLTLIATANQGSEATYESGFVIDKFPISRPNLTFSTLTVSNMSPEDSSIYLCSVEDRDILANYGYTFGSGTRLTVV.

The rearrangement joins TRBV7-2 to TRBJ2-3; D is undetermined. The germline V gene encodes CDR1 SGHTA and CDR2 FQGNSA. The length of the CDR3 is 14 residues. V was shortened by 5 bases and J by 0 bases, with 9 bases between the two germline ends. The CDR3 sequence is CASSRLLSTDTQYF. CDR3 coding DNA: TGTGCCAGCAGCAGACTCCTTAGCACAGATACGCAGTATTTT.